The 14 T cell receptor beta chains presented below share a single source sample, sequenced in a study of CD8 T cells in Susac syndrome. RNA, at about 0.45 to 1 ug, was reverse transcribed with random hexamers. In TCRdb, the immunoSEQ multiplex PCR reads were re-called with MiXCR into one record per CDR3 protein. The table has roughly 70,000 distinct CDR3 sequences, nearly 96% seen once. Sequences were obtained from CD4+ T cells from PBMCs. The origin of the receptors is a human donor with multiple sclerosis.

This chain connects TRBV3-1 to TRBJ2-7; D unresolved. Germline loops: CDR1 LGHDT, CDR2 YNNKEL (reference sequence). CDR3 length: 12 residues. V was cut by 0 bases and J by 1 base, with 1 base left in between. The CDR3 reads CASSQESYEQYF. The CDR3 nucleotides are TGTGCCAGCAGCCAAGAGTCCTACGAGCAGTACTTC.

The CDR3 spells CASGAGGLASYEQYF. CDR3 coding DNA: TGTGCCAGCGGAGCGGGGGGACTAGCCTCCTACGAGCAGTACTTC. V usage is TRBV6-2 or TRBV6-3 and J usage is TRBJ2-7; 9 positions agree with TRBD2. Germline CDR1 reads MNHEY; CDR2 reads SVGEGT. The CDR3 extends over 15 amino acids. V lost 8 bases, J lost 0 bases, and 8 bases stayed unmatched.

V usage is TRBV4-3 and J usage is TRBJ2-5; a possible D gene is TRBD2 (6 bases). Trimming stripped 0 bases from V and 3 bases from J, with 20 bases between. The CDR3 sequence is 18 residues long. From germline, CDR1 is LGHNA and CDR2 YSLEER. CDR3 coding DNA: TGCGCCAGCAGCCAAGATCTTGACGCGGGGAATAGCAAAGAGACCCAGTACTTC. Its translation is CASSQDLDAGNSKETQYF.

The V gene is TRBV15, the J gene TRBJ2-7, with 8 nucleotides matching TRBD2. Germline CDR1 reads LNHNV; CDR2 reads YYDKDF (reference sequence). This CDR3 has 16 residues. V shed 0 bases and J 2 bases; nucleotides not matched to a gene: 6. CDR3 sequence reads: CATSREKVAGTYEQYF. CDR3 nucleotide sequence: TGTGCCACCAGCAGAGAAAAGGTAGCGGGGACCTACGAGCAGTACTTC.

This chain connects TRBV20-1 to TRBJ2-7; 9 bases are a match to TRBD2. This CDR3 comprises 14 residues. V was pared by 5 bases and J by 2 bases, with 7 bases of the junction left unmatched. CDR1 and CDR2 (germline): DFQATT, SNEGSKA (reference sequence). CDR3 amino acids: CSALGRGGAYEQYF. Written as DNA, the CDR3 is TGCAGTGCTTTGGGGCGGGGGGGAGCCTACGAGCAGTACTTC.

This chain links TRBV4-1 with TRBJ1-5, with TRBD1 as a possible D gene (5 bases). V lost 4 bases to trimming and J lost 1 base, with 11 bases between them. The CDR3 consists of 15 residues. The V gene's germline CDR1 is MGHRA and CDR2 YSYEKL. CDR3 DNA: TGCGCCAGCAGCCCAGGGACGTTCAGCAATCAGCCCCAGCATTTT. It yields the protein CASSPGTFSNQPQHF.

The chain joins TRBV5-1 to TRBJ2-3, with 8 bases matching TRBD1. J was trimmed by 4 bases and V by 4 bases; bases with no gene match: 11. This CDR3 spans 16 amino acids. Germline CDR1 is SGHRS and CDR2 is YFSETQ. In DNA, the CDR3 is TGCGCCAGCAGCACTTATGCAGGGGGCGCGTCAGATACGCAGTATTTT. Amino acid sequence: CASSTYAGGASDTQYF.

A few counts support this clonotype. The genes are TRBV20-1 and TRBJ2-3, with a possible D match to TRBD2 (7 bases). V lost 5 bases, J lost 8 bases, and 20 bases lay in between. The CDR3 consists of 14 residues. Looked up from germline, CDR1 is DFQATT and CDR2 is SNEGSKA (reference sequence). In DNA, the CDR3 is TGCAGTGCTCGTACTAGCGTCCGAGGGGGTACGCAGTATTTT. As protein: CSARTSVRGGTQYF.

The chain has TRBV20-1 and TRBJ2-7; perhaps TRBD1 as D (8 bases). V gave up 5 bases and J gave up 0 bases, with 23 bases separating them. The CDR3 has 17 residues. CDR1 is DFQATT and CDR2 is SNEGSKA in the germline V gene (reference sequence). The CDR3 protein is CSAYIYRGGFSSYEQYF. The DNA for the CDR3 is TGCAGTGCTTACATATACAGGGGGGGCTTTAGCTCCTACGAGCAGTACTTC.

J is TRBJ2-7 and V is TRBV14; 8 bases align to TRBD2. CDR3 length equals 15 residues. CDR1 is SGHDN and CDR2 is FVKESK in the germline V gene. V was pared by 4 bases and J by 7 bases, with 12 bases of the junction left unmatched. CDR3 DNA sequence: TGTGCCAGCAGCCGAACGATAGCGGGGACGGGGGAGCAGTACTTC. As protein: CASSRTIAGTGEQYF. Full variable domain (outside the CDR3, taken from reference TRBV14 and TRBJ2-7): EAGVTQFPSHSVIEKGQTVTLRCDPISGHDNLYWYRRVMGKEIKFLLHFVKESKQDESGMPNNRFLAERTGGTYSTLKVQPAELEDSGVYFCASSRTIAGTGEQYFGPGTRLTVT.

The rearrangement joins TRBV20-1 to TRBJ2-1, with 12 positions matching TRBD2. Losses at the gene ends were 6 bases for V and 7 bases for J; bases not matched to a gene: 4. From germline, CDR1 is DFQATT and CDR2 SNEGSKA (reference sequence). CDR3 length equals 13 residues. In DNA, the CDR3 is TGCAGTGCAGGACTAGCGGGGTTGAATGAGCAGTTCTTC. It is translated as CSAGLAGLNEQFF.

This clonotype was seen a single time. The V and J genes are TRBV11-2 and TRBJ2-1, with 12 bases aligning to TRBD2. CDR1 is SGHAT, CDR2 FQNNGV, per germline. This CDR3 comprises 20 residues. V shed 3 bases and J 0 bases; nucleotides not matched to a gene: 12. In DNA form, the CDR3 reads TGTGCCAGCAGCTTTAGGCAGGGGAGGACTAGCGGGATCTCCTACAATGAGCAGTTCTTC. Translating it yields CASSFRQGRTSGISYNEQFF.

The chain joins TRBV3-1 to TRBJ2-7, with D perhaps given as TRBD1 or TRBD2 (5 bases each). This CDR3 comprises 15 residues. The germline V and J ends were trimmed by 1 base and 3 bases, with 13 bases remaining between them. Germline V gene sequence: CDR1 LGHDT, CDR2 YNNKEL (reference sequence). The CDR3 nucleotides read TGTGCCAGCAGCCAAGGGGAGCTAAGGGGCTACGAGCAGTACTTC. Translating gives CASSQGELRGYEQYF.

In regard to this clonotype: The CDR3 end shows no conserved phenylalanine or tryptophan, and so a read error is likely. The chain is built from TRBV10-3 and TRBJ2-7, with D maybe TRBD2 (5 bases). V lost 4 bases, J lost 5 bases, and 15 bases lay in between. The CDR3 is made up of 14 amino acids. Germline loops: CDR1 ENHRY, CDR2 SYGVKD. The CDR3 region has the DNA TGTGCCATCAGTGGAGGGTCCCGGATTGACGAGCAGTACCTC. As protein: CAISGGSRIDEQYL.